This TCR beta chain was documented in a study of cytomegalovirus exposure and HLA in healthy donors. Study-level findings and limits: Altogether, 150 or so TCR beta chains were recorded as cytomegalovirus-associated.

Only one count was recorded for this clone. Antigen specificity is unknown. The CDR3 runs to 13 residues. The germline CDR1 and CDR2 sequences are MNHEY and SMNVEV (reference sequence). The germline V and J ends were trimmed by 5 bases and 1 base, with 9 bases remaining between them. Researchers ran the PCR with 60 Vbeta and 13 Jbeta primers. The protocol was immunoSEQ multiplex PCR, while the TCRdb copy is restricted to in-frame clones and leaves out a portion. The data contain about 170,000 clones, roughly 80% of them singletons. What was sequenced was PBMCs. This receptor was taken from a male donor in good health and CMV-seronegative. The chain employs TRBV27 and TRBJ2-7; D may be TRBD1 (6 bases). The CDR3 DNA follows: TGTGCCAGCAGTACAGGGAATTCCTACGAGCAGTACTTC. This codes for CASSTGNSYEQYF.